These 13 T cell receptor beta chains share one sample of origin, sequenced in a study of blood T cells in healthy people across ages. Alongside a J-beta primer mix, a sample-barcoded 5' primer served in a second PCR lasting roughly 6 to 12 cycles. A single record per CDR3 protein comes from TCRdb applying MiXCR to the 5' RACE reads. This sample carries 1,800,000 or so distinct CDR3 sequences, about two fifths of them seen once, and the ten largest clones take 23%. The sample was blood. Source of these receptors: a human donor in good health.

This sequence joins TRBV6-5 and TRBJ1-4, with 7 bases aligning to TRBD1. Trimming removed 6 bases from V and 8 bases from J; junction bases left unmatched: 15. CDR3 length: 16 residues. Germline CDR1 and CDR2: MNHEY and SVGAGI. The CDR3 region has the DNA TGTGCCAGCAGCTATGAAGTGAGGGGGCGGTACGAAAAACTGTTTTTT. Its protein is CASSYEVRGRYEKLFF.

The chain carries TRBV7-3 and TRBJ1-2; D perhaps matches TRBD1 (5 bases). V lost 0 bases, J lost 8 bases, and 10 bases lay in between. The CDR3 consists of 13 residues. Germline V gene lookup returns CDR1 SGHTA and CDR2 FQGTGA. CDR3 sequence reads: CASSLTSWGGYTF. CDR3 nucleotide sequence: TGTGCCAGCAGCTTAACCTCCTGGGGCGGCTACACCTTC.

The chain has TRBV20-1 and TRBJ2-5; TRBD2 is a possible D gene (6 bases). The CDR3 loop spans 13 amino acids. Germline lookup yields CDR1 DFQATT and CDR2 SNEGSKA (reference sequence). Trimming took off 5 bases at V and 2 bases at J, with 12 bases between the two ends. The chain's CDR3 is CSAPRTMQETQYF. The CDR3 nucleotides are TGCAGTGCTCCAAGGACTATGCAAGAGACCCAGTACTTC.

CDR3 residues: CATSRIRAPLEGTEAFF. As DNA, the CDR3 is TGTGCCACCAGCAGGATCCGGGCCCCGTTGGAGGGCACTGAAGCTTTCTTT. The chain has TRBV15 and TRBJ1-1; D gene ambiguous. The CDR3 spans 17 residues. Trimming cost V 3 bases and J 4 bases, with 21 bases left between them. Germline V lookup: CDR1 LNHNV, CDR2 YYDKDF (reference sequence).

The V gene is TRBV7-9, the J gene TRBJ2-7; 8 positions agree with TRBD1. Germline CDR1 and CDR2: SEHNR and FQNEAQ (reference sequence). Trimming cost V 4 bases and J 3 bases; bases outside gene matches: 8. There are 15 residues in the CDR3. The CDR3 loop is CASSSPGQAIYEQYF. CDR3 DNA sequence: TGTGCCAGCAGCTCACCGGGACAGGCTATCTACGAGCAGTACTTC.

At least ten counts were recorded for this clonotype. The CDR3, as DNA: TGCAGTGCCGGGACTAGCGGGGGGTACACAGATACGCAGTATTTT. Its protein product is CSAGTSGGYTDTQYF. V usage is TRBV20-1 and J usage is TRBJ2-3; 15 bases are a match to TRBD2. The CDR3 is 15 residues long. Germline V gives CDR1 DFQATT, CDR2 SNEGSKA (reference sequence). With V trimmed by 6 bases and J by 2 bases, 3 bases remained unmatched.

V gene TRBV28 combines with J gene TRBJ2-7; 10 nucleotides line up with TRBD2. The germline gives CDR1 MDHEN, CDR2 SYDVKM. The CDR3 has 15 amino acids. With 9 bases clipped from V and 3 bases from J, the junction kept 11 bases outside the gene matches. Here the CDR3 reads CASRTLAGTYYEQYF. The CDR3 nucleotides read TGTGCCAGTAGAACACTAGCGGGGACATACTACGAGCAGTACTTC.

This clonotype appeared a few times. The V call is TRBV6-2 or TRBV6-3, the J call TRBJ2-7, with TRBD2 matching over 9 bases. CDR1 is MNHEY and CDR2 is SVGEGT in the germline V gene. There are 14 residues in the CDR3. Trimming at V came to 7 bases and at J to 6 bases, leaving 10 bases not matched to a gene. CDR3 in amino acids: CASNDQRGAREQYF. Written as DNA, the CDR3 is TGTGCCAGCAACGATCAGCGGGGGGCTCGCGAGCAGTACTTC.

Comments on this clonotype: This could be a read error, since a much larger clone is one nucleotide away. This chain uses TRBV29-1 with TRBJ2-1, with D possibly TRBD2 on 5 matching bases. V lost 7 bases and J lost 11, with 18 bases in between. The CDR3 consists of 12 residues. In germline, CDR1 is SQVTM, CDR2 ANQGSEA. The CDR3 reads CSAYDYGDKQFF. For the CDR3, the DNA is TGCAGCGCCTACGACTATGGCGATAAGCAGTTCTTC.

This chain links TRBV30 with TRBJ1-1; D not resolved. This CDR3 has 12 residues. Germline loops: CDR1 GTSNPN, CDR2 SVGIG (reference sequence). V shed 1 base and J shed 7 bases, with 10 bases lying between them. The CDR3 nucleotides are TGTGCCTGGAGTGACCAACGAGTTGAAGCTTTCTTT. It encodes CAWSDQRVEAFF.

This clonotype has more than one count but fewer than ten. The chain carries TRBV28 and TRBJ2-1, with D perhaps matching TRBD2 (5 bases). From germline, CDR1 is MDHEN and CDR2 SYDVKM. The CDR3 length is 15 residues. V was shortened by 2 bases and J by 8 bases, with 16 bases between the two germline ends. The CDR3 loop reads CASSLRAGVVHEQFF. Written as DNA, the CDR3 is TGTGCCAGCAGTTTAAGGGCCGGGGTAGTCCATGAGCAGTTCTTC.

This clonotype was seen a handful of times. The V and J genes are TRBV11-2 and TRBJ1-1; perhaps TRBD1 as D (5 bases). CDR1 and CDR2 from the germline V gene are SGHAT and FQNNGV. V lost 1 base to trimming and J lost 0 bases, with 12 bases between them. The CDR3 is 16 residues long. The CDR3 here is CASSLARGSVNTEAFF. The CDR3 region has the DNA TGTGCCAGCAGCTTAGCCCGGGGCTCGGTGAACACTGAAGCTTTCTTT.

The chain uses TRBV2 and TRBJ2-5; D might be TRBD2 (5 bases). Per germline, CDR1 SNHLY and CDR2 FYNNEI. The CDR3 has 14 amino acids. Between the trimmed V and J ends, which lost 4 bases and 0 bases, there was a span of 9 bases. CDR3 nucleotide sequence: TGTGCCAGCAGTGCTGGGGAGTACCAAGAGACCCAGTACTTC. Residues: CASSAGEYQETQYF.